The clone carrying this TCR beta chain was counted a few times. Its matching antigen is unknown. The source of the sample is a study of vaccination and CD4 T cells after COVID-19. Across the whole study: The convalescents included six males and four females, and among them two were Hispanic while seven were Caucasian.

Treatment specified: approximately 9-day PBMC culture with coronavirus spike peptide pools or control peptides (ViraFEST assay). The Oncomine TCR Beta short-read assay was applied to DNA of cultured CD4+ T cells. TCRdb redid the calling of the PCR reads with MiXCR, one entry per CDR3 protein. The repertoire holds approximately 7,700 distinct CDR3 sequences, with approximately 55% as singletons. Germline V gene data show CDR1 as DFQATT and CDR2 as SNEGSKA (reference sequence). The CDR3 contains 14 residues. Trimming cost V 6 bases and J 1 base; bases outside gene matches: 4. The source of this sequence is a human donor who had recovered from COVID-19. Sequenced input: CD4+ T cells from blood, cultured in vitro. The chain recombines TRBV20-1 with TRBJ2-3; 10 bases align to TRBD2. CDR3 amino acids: CSALAGGRTDTQYF. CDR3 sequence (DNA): TGCAGTGCGTTAGCGGGAGGACGCACAGATACGCAGTATTTT.